These T cell receptor beta chains were read from a single sample in a study of shared clonotypes between healthy human individuals. TCRdb's copy holds only in-frame clones and misses some; the assay was immunoSEQ multiplex PCR. The sample has about 2.4 million clones, 80% to 95% seen once. Sample: naive CD4+ T cells from PBMCs. These receptors were taken from a man between 18 and 35 years old in good health. Some clones in this sample may be carry-over from other donors' samples. Both conserved end residues are part of each CDR3. A D gene is named only where the DNA matches it firmly. For some rows the clone size is stated as once, few or many, or as a class when expanded; others skip it.

j_call cdr3_length d_call clone_size v_call cdr3_nt cdr3_aa
TRBJ2-3 18 TRBD2 NA TRBV19 TGTGCCAGTAGTCCGCCCCCCGGGACTAGCGGGAGGACAGATACGCAGTATTTT CASSPPPGTSGRTDTQYF
TRBJ1-1 13 NA few TRBV18 TGTGCCAGCTCACTGGACTCTACCACTGAAGCTTTCTTT CASSLDSTTEAFF
TRBJ1-1 13 NA NA TRBV5-1 TGCGCCAGCAGCTTTCCGATGAACACTGAAGCTTTCTTT CASSFPMNTEAFF
TRBJ1-2 16 NA NA TRBV30 TGTGCCTGGTTTTTTGGGGCCGGGCGGGGAAGCTATGGCTACACCTTC CAWFFGAGRGSYGYTF
TRBJ2-7 14 NA NA TRBV10-1 TGCGCCAGCAGGAGGGATGTGAGCTCCTACGAGCAGTACTTC CASRRDVSSYEQYF
TRBJ2-6 15 NA NA TRBV5-4 TGTGCCAGCAGTCGAGGGGCCTCTGGGGCCAACGTCCTGACTTTC CASSRGASGANVLTF
TRBJ2-3 13 NA NA TRBV27 TGTGCCAGCAGTTCCGGTAGCACAGATACGCAGTATTTT CASSSGSTDTQYF
TRBJ2-1 15 TRBD2 NA TRBV5-1 TGCGCCAGCAGCGCGTCTAGCGGGGCATACAATGAGCAGTTCTTC CASSASSGAYNEQFF
TRBJ2-5 14 NA NA TRBV7-9 TGTGCCAGCCGCCTGGACGGGAACGATGAGACCCAGTACTTC CASRLDGNDETQYF
TRBJ2-2 16 TRBD1 NA TRBV5-6 TGTGCCAGCAGCTCCGGGACAGGGGGCGTCACCGGGGAGCTGTTTTTT CASSSGTGGVTGELFF
TRBJ2-7 15 TRBD1 NA TRBV28 TGTGCCAGCAGTTTCCCGGACAGGGGGCGCCAAGAGCAGTACTTC CASSFPDRGRQEQYF
TRBJ2-1 14 NA NA TRBV7-9 TGTGCCAGCAGCTTAGGGAGCTCCTACAATGAGCAGTTCTTC CASSLGSSYNEQFF
TRBJ1-1 14 NA NA TRBV6-1 TGTGCCAGCAGTGAAGGAGTTCCCCGGGGCACCCGGATCTTT CASSEGVPRGTRIF
TRBJ2-1 15 NA NA TRBV7-9 TGTGCCAGCAGCTTAGTGGTGGGCTATGGCGATGAGCAGTTCTTC CASSLVVGYGDEQFF
TRBJ2-2 15 TRBD2 NA TRBV5-1 TGCGCCAGCCGATGGACTAGCGGGAACACCGGGGAGCTGTTTTTT CASRWTSGNTGELFF
TRBJ2-3 15 NA NA TRBV5-6 TGTGCCAGCAGTCCGACACCTTCGCCCACAGATACGCAGTATTTT CASSPTPSPTDTQYF
TRBJ2-3 14 TRBD2 NA TRBV13 TGTGCCAGCAGCTTAGTAGCGGGGGCAGATACGCAGTATTTT CASSLVAGADTQYF
TRBJ2-1 13 NA NA TRBV7-9 TGTGCCAGCAGCTCTGCCCGACTCAATGAGCAGTTCTTC CASSSARLNEQFF
TRBJ2-2 13 NA NA TRBV7-6 TGTGCCAGCAGCGCATGGGACTCCGGGGAGCTGTTTTTT CASSAWDSGELFF
TRBJ1-1 15 TRBD1 NA TRBV15 TGTGCCACCAGCAGAGATGCAGGGGGGGGTACTGAAGCTTTCTTT CATSRDAGGGTEAFF
TRBJ1-4 18 NA NA TRBV28 TGTGCCAGCAGTTTATGGGGCACGGGTAGCTCTTTGAGCGAAAAACTGTTTTTT CASSLWGTGSSLSEKLFF
TRBJ1-1 14 TRBD1 NA TRBV6-5 TGTGCCAGCAGCAGGGACAGGGGGGCCACTGAAGCTTTCTTT CASSRDRGATEAFF